These 29 T cell receptor beta chains came from one sample sequenced in a study of cytomegalovirus exposure and HLA in healthy donors. The study ran its PCR with 60 Vbeta and 13 Jbeta primers. Only in-frame clones appear in the TCRdb table, and some are missing; sequencing was by immunoSEQ multiplex PCR. The sample has some 190,000 clones; roughly 77% are singletons. The specimen was PBMCs. All receptors derive from a woman aged 30 to 39 in good health and CMV-seropositive.

V usage is TRBV18 and J usage is TRBJ1-6; D is unresolved. Germline V gives CDR1 KGHSH, CDR2 LQKENI. Trimming removed 0 bases from V and 7 bases from J, with 10 bases in between. The CDR3 is 15 amino acids. The CDR3 DNA reads as TGTGCCAGCTCACCACCGTCGGGAGGGAATTCACCCCTCCACTTT. Its protein is CASSPPSGGNSPLHF.

The chain has TRBV19 and TRBJ1-2; the D gene is possibly TRBD1 (6 bases). The CDR3 spans 14 residues. Trimming stripped 3 bases from V and 6 bases from J, with 14 bases between. Germline CDR1 and CDR2: LNHDA and SQIVND (reference sequence). The CDR3 sequence is CASSIPTGKNGYTF. The CDR3 DNA reads TGTGCCAGTAGTATTCCCACAGGGAAGAATGGCTACACCTTC.

CDR3 sequence: CASSAGQLDTQYF. DNA of the CDR3: TGTGCCAGCAGCGCTGGACAGCTAGATACGCAGTATTTT. V usage is TRBV7-9 and J usage is TRBJ2-3, with D possibly matching TRBD1 (6 bases). Trimming left V 5 bases short and J 5 bases short, with 11 bases between. The CDR3 has 13 amino acids. In germline, CDR1 is SEHNR, CDR2 FQNEAQ (reference sequence).

The rearrangement uses TRBV5-4 and TRBJ1-2; TRBD1 matches 10 bases. CDR1 and CDR2 from the germline V gene are SGHNT and YYREEE (reference sequence). After removal of 1 base from V and 14 bases from J, the junction contained 11 bases not matched to a gene. This CDR3 is 14 amino acids long. The DNA for the CDR3 is TGTGCCAGCAGCTTGCAGGACAGGGGGTTTCGGAGGACCTTC. It is translated as CASSLQDRGFRRTF. Full variable domain (remainder filled in from reference TRBV5-4 and TRBJ1-2): ETGVTQSPTHLIKTRGQQVTLRCSSQSGHNTVSWYQQALGQGPQFIFQYYREEENGRGNFPPRFSGLQFPNYSSELNVNALELDDSALYLCASSLQDRGFRRTFGSGTRLTVV.

The gene calls are TRBV4-2 and TRBJ1-3, with unresolved D. The CDR3 loop spans 16 amino acids. Germline V gene lookup returns CDR1 LGHNA and CDR2 YNFKEQ. V lost 0 bases and J 7 bases, leaving 16 bases between the germline ends. CDR3: CASSQERAYRGNTIYF. In nucleotides, the CDR3 is TGTGCCAGCAGCCAAGAAAGGGCCTACCGCGGGAACACCATATATTTT.

This clone appeared a few times. The chain employs TRBV6-6 and TRBJ1-2, with a possible D match to TRBD1 (6 bases). This CDR3 region has 15 residues. Trimming shortened V by 6 bases and J by 8 bases, and 22 bases separated the two germline ends. Looked up from germline, CDR1 is MNHNY and CDR2 is SVGAGI (reference sequence). CDR3 nucleotides: TGTGCCAGCAGGCCCAGAGTAGTAGACAGGAGCGGCTACACCTTC. Protein: CASRPRVVDRSGYTF.

About this clone itself: Germline is not matched at one junction end, which may reflect a read error. The chain carries TRBV27 and TRBJ1-5; TRBD1 agrees at 8 bases. The CDR3 has 15 residues. Germline-derived CDR1 and CDR2 are MNHEY and SMNVEV (reference sequence). As DNA, the CDR3 is TGTGCCAGCAGTCGGACAGGGAGATCCCCTGGGCCCCAGCGTTTT. This gives the protein CASSRTGRSPGPQRF.

The chain joins TRBV4-2 to TRBJ1-1; TRBD1 matches at 8 bases. Unmatched junction bases numbered 7, after V lost 1 base and J lost 0 bases. Per the germline V gene, CDR1 is LGHNA and CDR2 is YNFKEQ. CDR3 length: 17 residues. The CDR3 nucleotides read TGTGCCAGCAGCCAAGGCGGGCAGGGGGCCATGAACACTGAAGCTTTCTTT. Its protein is CASSQGGQGAMNTEAFF.

J is TRBJ1-4 and V is TRBV5-1; 9 bases agree with TRBD1. Unmatched junction bases numbered 3, after V lost 2 bases and J lost 7 bases. Per the germline V gene, CDR1 is SGHRS and CDR2 is YFSETQ. The CDR3 sequence is 14 residues long. The CDR3 sequence: CASSLQGAGEKLFF. DNA of the CDR3: TGCGCCAGCAGCTTACAGGGGGCCGGTGAAAAACTGTTTTTT. Together with reference TRBV5-1 and TRBJ1-4, the CDR3 gives the full variable domain: KAGVTQTPRYLIKTRGQQVTLSCSPISGHRSVSWYQQTPGQGLQFLFEYFSETQRNKGNFPGRFSGRQFSNSRSEMNVSTLELGDSALYLCASSLQGAGEKLFFGSGTQLSVL.

This chain connects TRBV6-5 to TRBJ2-5; D is possibly TRBD2 (5 bases). V was shortened by 7 bases and J by 7 bases, with 13 bases between the two germline ends. Germline loops: CDR1 MNHEY, CDR2 SVGAGI. This CDR3 is 12 amino acids long. CDR3 protein: CASTNTRGTQYF. For the CDR3, the DNA is TGTGCCAGCACCAACACTCGGGGGACCCAGTACTTC.

The count of this clone is one. The V call is TRBV19, the J call TRBJ2-1, with a weak D call TRBD1 (6 bases). Germline V gives CDR1 LNHDA, CDR2 SQIVND (reference sequence). This CDR3 comprises 17 residues. V was pared by 7 bases and J by 1 base, with 20 bases between. CDR3 DNA sequence: TGTGCCAGTACCCCAGGGGTCGAAGGAGGATCCTACAATGAGCAGTTCTTC. It encodes CASTPGVEGGSYNEQFF.

The chain employs TRBV6-6 and TRBJ1-5; possibly TRBD1 for D (6 bases). Deletions cut 6 bases from V and 9 bases from J, with 12 bases between. Germline V gene sequence: CDR1 MNHNY, CDR2 SVGAGI (reference sequence). CDR3 length: 12 amino acids. CDR3 sequence: CASRAGDPPQHF. As DNA, the CDR3 is TGTGCCAGCAGGGCAGGGGATCCGCCCCAGCATTTT.

The chain uses TRBV9 and TRBJ1-3; possibly TRBD1 for D (5 bases). From germline, CDR1 is SGDLS and CDR2 YYNGEE. CDR3 size: 17 residues. Between the trimmed V and J ends, which lost 4 bases and 0 bases, there was a span of 17 bases. The CDR3 DNA is TGTGCCAGCAGCCCCGCGGGGCAGCAAAACTCTGGAAACACCATATATTTT. As protein: CASSPAGQQNSGNTIYF.

The chain combines TRBV7-9 with TRBJ2-5; 8 bases are a match to TRBD2. The germline V gene has CDR1 SEHNR and CDR2 FQNEAQ (reference sequence). The junction had 10 bases not matched to a gene; V was cut back by 5 bases and J by 5 bases. This CDR3 has 15 residues. Written as DNA, the CDR3 is TGTGCCAGCAGCGCCCCGGGACTAGGCGTTGAGACCCAGTACTTC. Its translation: CASSAPGLGVETQYF.

This sequence joins TRBV28 and TRBJ1-1; tentative D call: TRBD1 (5 bases). The CDR3 length is 14 residues. Trimming removed 2 bases at V and 4 bases at J, with 11 bases between. In germline, CDR1 is MDHEN, CDR2 SYDVKM. CDR3 region: CASSLAGPLTEAFF. The CDR3 region has the DNA TGTGCCAGCAGTTTAGCGGGGCCACTCACTGAAGCTTTCTTT.

This sequence joins TRBV29-1 and TRBJ2-1; TRBD1 might be the D (5 bases). Germline CDR1 is SQVTM and CDR2 is ANQGSEA. The length of the CDR3 is 12 residues. V was trimmed by 4 bases and J by 7 bases, leaving 11 bases between them. The CDR3 spells CSVGRVENEQFF. The DNA of the CDR3 is TGCAGCGTTGGCAGGGTGGAAAATGAGCAGTTCTTC.

This sequence joins TRBV28 and TRBJ1-2; 10 nucleotides align to TRBD1. This CDR3 is built from 13 residues. Germline CDR1 and CDR2: MDHEN and SYDVKM. Unmatched junction bases numbered 4, after V lost 6 bases and J lost 6 bases. The CDR3 coding sequence is TGTGCCAGCAGCCCCGGGACAGGGGATGGCTACACCTTC. Amino acid sequence: CASSPGTGDGYTF.

The chain employs TRBV7-2 and TRBJ2-3; 10 nucleotides match TRBD2. V trimming: 3 bases; J trimming: 3 bases; junction bases outside the gene matches: 3. The CDR3 spans 15 residues. Germline V gene sequence: CDR1 SGHTA, CDR2 FQGNSA. CDR3 coding DNA: TGTGCCAGCAGCTTCAGCGGGGGGGATACAGATACGCAGTATTTT. Protein sequence: CASSFSGGDTDTQYF.

CDR3 sequence: CASSETGPGGPDTQYF. The CDR3 DNA reads TGTGCCAGCAGCGAGACTGGGCCCGGGGGACCAGATACGCAGTATTTT. This rearrangement joins TRBV5-4 to TRBJ2-3; D is possibly TRBD2 (6 bases). V lost 4 bases and J 4 bases, leaving 19 bases between the germline ends. This CDR3 comprises 16 residues. Germline-derived CDR1 and CDR2 are SGHNT and YYREEE (reference sequence).

The V gene is TRBV7-8, the J gene TRBJ1-5; 10 bases agree with TRBD1. The CDR3 runs 15 residues. With V trimmed by 7 bases and J by 5 bases, 8 bases remained unmatched. Germline V gives CDR1 SGHVS, CDR2 FQNEAQ. The CDR3 protein is CASTPDRGLYQPQHF. CDR3 DNA: TGTGCCAGCACCCCGGACAGGGGGTTATATCAGCCCCAGCATTTT.

In DNA, the CDR3 is TGTGCCAGCAGCTTCCGGGGAGATCAGCCCCAGCATTTT. It yields the protein CASSFRGDQPQHF. The V call is TRBV7-8, the J call TRBJ1-5; D is unclear. V gave up 3 bases and J gave up 5 bases, with 8 bases separating them. Per germline, CDR1 SGHVS and CDR2 FQNEAQ. The CDR3 is made up of 13 amino acids.

This clone was picked up a small number of times. The genes are TRBV6-5 and TRBJ1-2; a possible D gene is TRBD1 (5 bases). With 9 bases removed from V and 3 bases from J, the gap between germline ends came to 11 bases. The CDR3 has 12 amino acids. Germline assignment: CDR1 MNHEY and CDR2 SVGAGI. CDR3 bases: TGTGCCAGTAGGACGGGGGACTATGGCTACACCTTC. Residues: CASRTGDYGYTF.

The gene calls are TRBV6-4 and TRBJ2-1; 11 nucleotides align to TRBD2. Germline loops: CDR1 MRHNA, CDR2 SNTAGT. This CDR3 is 16 amino acids long. V lost 4 bases and J lost 5; bases outside the gene matches: 7. In DNA, the CDR3 is TGTGCCAGCAGTGGGTCCATAGCGGGGGGGCACAATGAGCAGTTCTTC. Protein: CASSGSIAGGHNEQFF.

The chain joins TRBV29-1 to TRBJ2-5; D may be TRBD1 (5 bases). Germline CDR1 and CDR2: SQVTM and ANQGSEA. V was trimmed by 3 bases and J by 2 bases, leaving 10 bases between them. This CDR3 has 13 amino acids. CDR3 protein: CSVDQGIQETQYF. The CDR3 bases are TGCAGCGTTGATCAGGGAATACAAGAGACCCAGTACTTC.

The chain couples TRBV28 to TRBJ1-2; maybe TRBD1 (5 bases). The CDR3 runs to 13 residues. CDR1 is MDHEN, CDR2 SYDVKM, per germline. Trimming removed 6 bases from V and 8 bases from J, with 16 bases in between. CDR3 bases: TGTGCCAGCAGAGCCGGGGGAACACTCGGCTACACCTTC. This encodes CASRAGGTLGYTF.

Details on this clone: At one of its ends the junction is not consistent with the germline gene, which may arise from a read error. The V gene is TRBV9, the J gene TRBJ2-3; 12 nucleotides align to TRBD2. Germline V CDR1 and CDR2: SGDLS, YYNGEE. The CDR3 is 17 residues long. The CDR3 coding sequence is TGTGCCGGCAGCGTAGCGGCTAGCGGGGGGGCCATAGATACGCAGTATTTT. Amino acid sequence: CAGSVAASGGAIDTQYF.

The chain joins TRBV4-1 to TRBJ1-3; 7 bases fit TRBD2. The end of the DNA is better explained by TRBJ2-2, so the J call may be wrong. This CDR3 has 16 residues. Germline CDR1 MGHRA, CDR2 YSYEKL. DNA of the CDR3: TGCGCCAGCAGCCAAGGACGCGGGAGCAACACCGGGGAGCTGTTTTTT. This codes for CASSQGRGSNTGELFF.

This clone was observed once. The CDR3 nucleotides read TGTGCCAGCAGTTTGGACAGGGTCGTAAATACGCAGTATTTT. Its protein product is CASSLDRVVNTQYF. The chain couples TRBV27 to TRBJ2-3; TRBD1 agrees at 8 bases. This CDR3 is 14 amino acids long. V shed 3 bases and J 7 bases; nucleotides not matched to a gene: 6. Per the germline V gene, CDR1 is MNHEY and CDR2 is SMNVEV (reference sequence).

This clone came up once. At one of its ends the junction is not consistent with the germline gene, which may arise from a read error. This chain joins TRBV7-9 and TRBJ2-6; 8 positions agree with TRBD1. The CDR3 extends over 18 amino acids. CDR1 and CDR2 from the germline V gene are SEHNR and FQNEAQ (reference sequence). The CDR3 region has the DNA TGTTCCAGCAGCTCCACCGGGACAGGTTCCTCTGGGGCCAACGTCCTGACTTTC. This encodes CSSSSTGTGSSGANVLTF.